These 14 T cell receptor beta chains were sequenced from one sample in a study of T cell clones after liver transplantation. TCRdb's table, derived via immunoSEQ multiplex PCR, lists solely in-frame clones and lacks some. This sample has about 68,000 clones, with 92% found just once. Sequences were derived from CD4+ T cells from blood, sampled about 25 months after liver transplant. The receptors here all came from a human patient who received a liver transplant. Some T cells may have come from the graft donor.

This rearrangement joins TRBV19 to TRBJ2-6; D may be TRBD1 (5 bases). The length of the CDR3 is 15 residues. The V end was cut by 5 bases, the J end by 4 bases, with 12 bases between. Germline CDR1 reads LNHDA; CDR2 reads SQIVND (reference sequence). For the CDR3, the DNA is TGTGCCAGTAGTCGAGACAGATCCGGGGCCAACGTCCTGACTTTC. Translated: CASSRDRSGANVLTF.

This clone was counted once. The CDR3 nucleotides read TGTGCCAGCAGGGTACAGGGAATAAATGAAAAACTGTTTTTT. This sequence encodes CASRVQGINEKLFF. The chain is built from TRBV6-1 and TRBJ1-4, with D perhaps TRBD1 (6 bases). Per germline, CDR1 MNHNS and CDR2 SASEGT. The length of the CDR3 is 14 residues. V lost 6 bases and J lost 5, with 13 bases in between.

The V call is TRBV5-6, the J call TRBJ1-1; D uncertain. The CDR3 extends over 11 amino acids. The V gene's germline CDR1 is SGHDT and CDR2 YYEEEE. V was trimmed by 0 bases and J by 8 bases, leaving 5 bases between them. CDR3 protein: CASSLASEAFF. As DNA, the CDR3 is TGTGCCAGCAGCTTGGCTAGCGAAGCTTTCTTT. Full variable domain (rest looked up from reference TRBV5-6 and TRBJ1-1): DAGVTQSPTHLIKTRGQQVTLRCSPKSGHDTVSWYQQALGQGPQFIFQYYEEEERQRGNFPDRFSGHQFPNYSSELNVNALLLGDSALYLCASSLASEAFFGQGTRLTVV.

The V and J genes are TRBV6-1 and TRBJ2-1; 8 nucleotides align to TRBD2. CDR3 length: 15 residues. The V gene's germline CDR1 is MNHNS and CDR2 SASEGT. V was pared by 1 base and J by 5 bases, with 4 bases of the junction left unmatched. This CDR3 reads CASSEDVSGDNEQFF. Written as DNA, the CDR3 is TGTGCCAGCAGTGAAGATGTTAGCGGGGACAATGAGCAGTTCTTC.

The rearrangement joins TRBV7-2 to TRBJ2-7; TRBD2 aligns across 8 bases. This CDR3 has 13 amino acids. The junction had 7 bases not matched to a gene; V was cut back by 8 bases and J by 4 bases. The germline V gene encodes CDR1 SGHTA and CDR2 FQGNSA. The CDR3 DNA sequence: TGTGCCAGCGGAGGACTAGCCGCGTACGAGCAGTACTTC. Its protein product is CASGGLAAYEQYF.

This clone was seen a single time. The chain combines TRBV4-1 with TRBJ2-7; 8 bases map to TRBD2. After removal of 0 bases from V and 4 bases from J, the junction contained 5 bases not matched to a gene. This CDR3 contains 15 residues. CDR1 and CDR2 (germline): MGHRA, YSYEKL. CDR3 nucleotide sequence: TGCGCCAGCAGCCAAGAAGCGGGGGCGCGGTACGAGCAGTACTTC. Its translation is CASSQEAGARYEQYF.

V usage is TRBV11-3 and J usage is TRBJ2-1; 13 bases agree with TRBD2. Germline loops: CDR1 SGHNT, CDR2 YENEEA. This CDR3 region has 16 residues. V trimming: 5 bases; J trimming: 8 bases; junction bases outside the gene matches: 9. Written as DNA, the CDR3 is TGTGCCAGCAGCCCCCGGACTAGCGGGAGTAGGGATGAGCAGTTCTTC. Protein sequence: CASSPRTSGSRDEQFF.

The V call is TRBV5-8, the J call TRBJ2-5; 9 bases match TRBD1. The V gene's germline CDR1 is SGHTS and CDR2 YDEGEE. The junction had 2 bases not matched to a gene; V was cut back by 6 bases and J by 2 bases. The CDR3 spans 13 residues. The CDR3 nucleotides are TGTGCCAGCAACAGGGGGCTTCAAGAGACCCAGTACTTC. It codes for CASNRGLQETQYF.

The chain uses TRBV7-2 and TRBJ2-3; 10 bases fit TRBD2. V was pared by 1 base and J by 2 bases, with 12 bases of the junction left unmatched. The CDR3 length is 19 residues. Germline CDR1 and CDR2: SGHTA and FQGNSA. The CDR3 DNA sequence: TGTGCCAGCAGCTTAGATCGGGCTAGCGGGAGTCCGGTCACAGATACGCAGTATTTT. Its translation: CASSLDRASGSPVTDTQYF.

The V call is TRBV19, the J call TRBJ2-4; a possible D gene is TRBD1 (6 bases). Germline CDR1 is LNHDA and CDR2 is SQIVND (reference sequence). V lost 6 bases to trimming and J lost 4 bases, with 13 bases between them. The CDR3 is 14 residues long. Here the CDR3 reads CASSNRDGKNIQYF. In DNA, the CDR3 is TGTGCCAGTAGCAACAGGGACGGTAAAAACATTCAGTACTTC.

The chain joins TRBV27 to TRBJ1-5; maybe TRBD1 (5 bases). This CDR3 has 13 residues. Germline V gives CDR1 MNHEY, CDR2 SMNVEV (reference sequence). The V end was cut by 7 bases, the J end by 1 base, with 8 bases between. The CDR3 coding sequence is TGTGCCAGCAAATCAGGGAGCAATCAGCCCCAGCATTTT. As protein: CASKSGSNQPQHF.

On this clone itself: The same CDR3 arises from other DNA sequences in this sample as well. CDR3 in amino acids: CASSLGGRMRQETQYF. CDR3 DNA: TGTGCCAGCAGCTTAGGGGGACGGATGCGACAAGAGACCCAGTACTTC. The chain uses TRBV7-9 and TRBJ2-5; D could derive from TRBD1 or TRBD2 (5 bases each). Per germline, CDR1 SEHNR and CDR2 FQNEAQ (reference sequence). V lost 1 base, J lost 2 bases, and 14 bases lay in between. The CDR3 covers 16 residues. Based on the CDR3 plus reference TRBV7-9 and TRBJ2-5, the full variable domain is DTGVSQNPRHKITKRGQNVTFRCDPISEHNRLYWYRQTLGQGPEFLTYFQNEAQLEKSRLLSDRFSAERPKGSFSTLEIQRTEQGDSAMYLCASSLGGRMRQETQYFGPGTRLLVL.

The V call is TRBV27, the J call TRBJ2-1; D possibly matches TRBD1 or TRBD2 (5 bases each). The CDR3 is 12 residues long. The V end was cut by 6 bases, the J end by 15 bases, with 18 bases between. Germline V gene lookup returns CDR1 MNHEY and CDR2 SMNVEV (reference sequence). The CDR3 reads CASRSVGEQAFF. In nucleotides, the CDR3 is TGTGCCAGCAGGTCAGTGGGGGAGCAAGCGTTCTTC.

The chain links TRBV4-1 to TRBJ2-1; TRBD2 matches 9 bases. The germline gives CDR1 MGHRA, CDR2 YSYEKL. The CDR3 spans 16 residues. Germline trimming cut 0 bases from V and 3 bases from J; bases unmatched to any gene: 3. The DNA of the CDR3 is TGCGCCAGCAGCCAAGATGAAGCGGGGGGCTACAATGAGCAGTTCTTC. This encodes CASSQDEAGGYNEQFF.